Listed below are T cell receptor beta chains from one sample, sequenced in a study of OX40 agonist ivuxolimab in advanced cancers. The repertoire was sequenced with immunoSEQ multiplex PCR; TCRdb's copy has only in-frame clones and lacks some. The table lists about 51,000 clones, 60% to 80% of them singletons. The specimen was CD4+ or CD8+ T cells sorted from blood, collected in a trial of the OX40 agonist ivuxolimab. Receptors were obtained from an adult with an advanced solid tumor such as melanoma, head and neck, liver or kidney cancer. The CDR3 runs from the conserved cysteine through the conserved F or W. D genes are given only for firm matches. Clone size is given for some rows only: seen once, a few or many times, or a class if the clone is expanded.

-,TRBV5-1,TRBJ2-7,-,CASSKGTAARTYEQYF,TGCGCCAGCAGCAAAGGGACGGCAGCACGCACCTACGAGCAGTACTTC
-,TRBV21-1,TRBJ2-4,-,CASSKRTELAKNIQYF,TGTGCCAGCAGCAAACGAACAGAACTAGCCAAAAACATTCAGTACTTC
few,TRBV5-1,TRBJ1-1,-,CASSFATGEAFF,TGCGCCAGCAGCTTCGCCACAGGTGAAGCTTTCTTT
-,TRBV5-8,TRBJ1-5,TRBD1,CASSYGQGRQPQHF,TGTGCCAGCAGCTACGGACAGGGCCGGCAGCCCCAGCATTTT
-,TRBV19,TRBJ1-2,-,CASIDGAFGYTF,TGTGCCAGTATAGACGGGGCCTTTGGCTACACCTTC
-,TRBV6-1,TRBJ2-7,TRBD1,CASSKGGQGPPQQYF,TGTGCCAGCAGTAAAGGGGGACAGGGGCCCCCACAGCAGTACTTC
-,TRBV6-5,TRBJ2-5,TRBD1,CASSYWTGSWETQYF,TGTGCCAGCAGTTATTGGACAGGGAGTTGGGAGACCCAGTACTTC
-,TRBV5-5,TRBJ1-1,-,CASSLTLYTEAFF,TGTGCCAGCAGCTTAACGTTGTATACTGAAGCTTTCTTT
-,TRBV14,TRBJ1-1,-,CASSPWRGGTEAFF,TGTGCCAGCAGCCCGTGGCGGGGAGGCACTGAAGCTTTCTTT
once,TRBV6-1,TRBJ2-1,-,CASSDFYNEQFF,TGTGCCAGCAGTGACTTCTACAATGAGCAGTTCTTC
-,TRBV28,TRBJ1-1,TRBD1,CASSFNDRVNTEAFF,TGTGCCAGCAGCTTCAACGACAGGGTGAACACTGAAGCTTTCTTT
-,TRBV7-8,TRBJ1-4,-,CASSLGQVREKLFF,TGTGCCAGCAGCTTAGGGCAAGTACGTGAAAAACTGTTTTTT
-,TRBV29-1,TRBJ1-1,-,CSVEIPPAGAFF,TGCAGCGTTGAAATACCCCCCGCGGGAGCTTTCTTT
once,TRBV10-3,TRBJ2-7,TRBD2,CASHPAGGYEQYF,TGTGCCAGTCACCCAGCGGGGGGCTACGAGCAGTACTTC
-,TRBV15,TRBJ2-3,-,CATSSRQLGADTQYF,TGTGCCACCAGCAGCCGTCAGCTTGGGGCAGATACGCAGTATTTT
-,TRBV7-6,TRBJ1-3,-,CASSLGGSSGNTIYF,TGTGCCAGCAGCTTAGGGGGCAGCTCTGGAAACACCATATATTTT
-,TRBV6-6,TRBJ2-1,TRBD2,CASSYELGRGNEQFF,TGTGCCAGCAGTTACGAACTCGGGAGGGGCAATGAGCAGTTCTTC
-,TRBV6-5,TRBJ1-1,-,CASSYVRGWDTEAFF,TGTGCCAGCAGTTACGTCCGGGGTTGGGACACTGAAGCTTTCTTT
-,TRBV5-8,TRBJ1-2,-,CASSVRQVSGYTF,TGTGCCAGCAGCGTAAGACAGGTTTCTGGCTACACCTTC
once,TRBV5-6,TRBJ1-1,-,CASSSPKQGDTEAFF,TGTGCCAGCAGCTCGCCAAAGCAAGGGGACACTGAAGCTTTCTTT
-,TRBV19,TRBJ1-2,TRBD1,CASRRGQGNGYTF,TGTGCCAGTAGGAGGGGACAGGGTAATGGCTACACCTTC
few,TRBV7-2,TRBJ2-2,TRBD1,CASSLGTGTGELFF,TGTGCCAGCAGCTTAGGGACAGGGACCGGGGAGCTGTTTTTT
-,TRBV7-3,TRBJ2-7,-,CASSLKVTTEQYF,TGTGCCAGCAGCTTAAAAGTCACCACTGAGCAGTACTTC
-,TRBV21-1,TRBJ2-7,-,CASSKQRDRGSYEQYF,TGTGCCAGCAGCAAACAGCGAGACAGGGGATCGTACGAGCAGTACTTC
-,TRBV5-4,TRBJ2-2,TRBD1,CASSRPGTGGSGTGELFF,TGTGCCAGCAGCCGCCCCGGGACAGGGGGCTCTGGCACCGGGGAGCTGTTTTTT
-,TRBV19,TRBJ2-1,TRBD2,CASSIGAGGGAEQFF,TGTGCCAGTAGTATCGGAGCGGGAGGAGGGGCTGAGCAGTTCTTC
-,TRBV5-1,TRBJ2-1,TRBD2,CASSYNSGRVYNEQFF,TGCGCCAGCAGCTATAATAGCGGGAGGGTCTACAATGAGCAGTTCTTC